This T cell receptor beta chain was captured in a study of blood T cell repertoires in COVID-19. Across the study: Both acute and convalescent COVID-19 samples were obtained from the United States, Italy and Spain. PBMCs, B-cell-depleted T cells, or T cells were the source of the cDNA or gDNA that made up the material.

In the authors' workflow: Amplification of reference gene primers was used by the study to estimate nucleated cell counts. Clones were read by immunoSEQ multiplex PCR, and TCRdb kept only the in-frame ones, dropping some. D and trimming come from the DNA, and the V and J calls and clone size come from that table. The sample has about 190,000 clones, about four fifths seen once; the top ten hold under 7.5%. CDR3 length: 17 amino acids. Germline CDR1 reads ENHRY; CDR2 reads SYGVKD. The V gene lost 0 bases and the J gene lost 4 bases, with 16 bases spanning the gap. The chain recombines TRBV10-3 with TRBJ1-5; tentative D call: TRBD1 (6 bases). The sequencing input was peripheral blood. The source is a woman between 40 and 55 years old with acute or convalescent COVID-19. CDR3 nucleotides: TGTGCCATCAGTGAGTCGATAGGGGGAATGGGGAATCAGCCCCAGCATTTT. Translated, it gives CAISESIGGMGNQPQHF.